This T cell receptor (beta chain) was sequenced for a study of T cell responses to AZD1222 COVID-19 vaccine. Broader study findings: Spike-specific TCR breadth and depth went up after people got two AZD1222 doses.

The table came from immunoSEQ multiplex PCR; TCRdb's copy has only in-frame clones and leaves some out. The data hold 65,000 to 75,000 clones, with about 85% observed a single time. Notes on this clone: The antigen is undetermined.

CDR1 is SGHTA and CDR2 is FQGTGA in the germline V gene. Unmatched junction bases numbered 4, after V lost 2 bases and J lost 2 bases. The CDR3 length is 16 residues. The sequence was obtained from an adult in good health. V usage is TRBV7-3 and J usage is TRBJ2-1; TRBD1 matches at 9 bases. Sequencing was performed on peripheral blood, taken on day 0 of AZD1222 vaccination. The CDR3 nucleotides are TGTGCCAGCAGCTTAGAAGGACAGGGGACCTACAATGAGCAGTTCTTC. It encodes CASSLEGQGTYNEQFF. Full variable domain (missing parts from reference TRBV7-3 and TRBJ2-1): GAGVSQTPSNKVTEKGKYVELRCDPISGHTALYWYRQSLGQGPEFLIYFQGTGAADDSGLPNDRFFAVRPEGSVSTLKIQRTERGDSAVYLCASSLEGQGTYNEQFFGPGTRLTVL.